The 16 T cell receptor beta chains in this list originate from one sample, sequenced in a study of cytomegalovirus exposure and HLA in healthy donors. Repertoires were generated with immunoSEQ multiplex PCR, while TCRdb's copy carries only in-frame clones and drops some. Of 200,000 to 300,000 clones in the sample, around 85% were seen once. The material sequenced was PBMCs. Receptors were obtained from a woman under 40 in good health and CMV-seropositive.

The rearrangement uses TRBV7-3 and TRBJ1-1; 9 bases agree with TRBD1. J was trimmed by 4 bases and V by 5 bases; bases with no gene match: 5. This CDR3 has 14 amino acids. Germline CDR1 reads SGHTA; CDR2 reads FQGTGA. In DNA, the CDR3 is TGTGCCAGCAGCCCGACAGGGGGTCCCACTGAAGCTTTCTTT. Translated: CASSPTGGPTEAFF. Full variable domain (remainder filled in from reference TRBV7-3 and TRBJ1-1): GAGVSQTPSNKVTEKGKYVELRCDPISGHTALYWYRQSLGQGPEFLIYFQGTGAADDSGLPNDRFFAVRPEGSVSTLKIQRTERGDSAVYLCASSPTGGPTEAFFGQGTRLTVV.

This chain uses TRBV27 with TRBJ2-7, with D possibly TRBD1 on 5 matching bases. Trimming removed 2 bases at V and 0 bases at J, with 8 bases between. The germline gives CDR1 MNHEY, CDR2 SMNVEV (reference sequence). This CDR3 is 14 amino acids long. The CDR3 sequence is CASSLRGYSYEQYF. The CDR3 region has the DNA TGTGCCAGCAGTTTAAGGGGTTACTCCTACGAGCAGTACTTC.

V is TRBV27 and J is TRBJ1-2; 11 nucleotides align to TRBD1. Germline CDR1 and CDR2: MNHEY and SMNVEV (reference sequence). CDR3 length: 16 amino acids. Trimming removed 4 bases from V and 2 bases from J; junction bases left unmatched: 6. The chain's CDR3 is CASSSPRTGGNYGYTF. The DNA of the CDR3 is TGTGCCAGCAGTTCCCCCCGGACAGGGGGCAACTATGGCTACACCTTC.

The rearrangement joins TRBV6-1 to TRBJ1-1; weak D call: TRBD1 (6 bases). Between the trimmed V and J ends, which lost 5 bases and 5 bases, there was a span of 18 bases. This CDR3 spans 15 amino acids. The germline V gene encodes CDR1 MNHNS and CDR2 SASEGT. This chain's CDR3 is CASSLRELGGTEAFF. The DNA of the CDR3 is TGTGCCAGCAGTCTCAGGGAATTAGGGGGAACTGAAGCTTTCTTT.

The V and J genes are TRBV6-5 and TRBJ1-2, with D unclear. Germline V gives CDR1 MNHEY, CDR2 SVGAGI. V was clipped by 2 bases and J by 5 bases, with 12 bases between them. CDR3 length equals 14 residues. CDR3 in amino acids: CASSYNTDVYGYTF. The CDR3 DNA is TGTGCCAGCAGTTACAATACAGACGTATATGGCTACACCTTC.

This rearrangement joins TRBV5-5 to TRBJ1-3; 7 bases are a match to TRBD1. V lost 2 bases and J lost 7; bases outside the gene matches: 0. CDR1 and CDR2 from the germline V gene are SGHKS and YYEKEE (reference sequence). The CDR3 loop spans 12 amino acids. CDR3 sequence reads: CASSFRGNTIYF. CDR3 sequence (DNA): TGTGCCAGCAGCTTCAGGGGGAACACCATATATTTT.

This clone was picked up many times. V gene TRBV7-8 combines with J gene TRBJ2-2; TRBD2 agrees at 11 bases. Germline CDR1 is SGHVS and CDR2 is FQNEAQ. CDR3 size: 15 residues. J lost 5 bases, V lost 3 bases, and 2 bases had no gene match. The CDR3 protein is CASSFWTSGTGELFF. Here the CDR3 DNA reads TGTGCCAGCAGCTTCTGGACTAGCGGGACCGGGGAGCTGTTTTTT.

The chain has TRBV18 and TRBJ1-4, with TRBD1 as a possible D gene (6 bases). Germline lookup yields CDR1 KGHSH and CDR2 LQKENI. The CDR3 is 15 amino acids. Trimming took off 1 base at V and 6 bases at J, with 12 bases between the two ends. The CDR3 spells CASSPRQEPDEKLFF. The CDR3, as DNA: TGTGCCAGCTCACCACGACAGGAGCCTGATGAAAAACTGTTTTTT.

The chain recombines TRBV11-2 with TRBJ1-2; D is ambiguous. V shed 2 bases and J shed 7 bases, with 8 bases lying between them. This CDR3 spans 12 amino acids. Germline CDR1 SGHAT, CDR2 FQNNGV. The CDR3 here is CASSLHPGGYTF. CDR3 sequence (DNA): TGTGCCAGCAGCTTACATCCAGGTGGCTACACCTTC. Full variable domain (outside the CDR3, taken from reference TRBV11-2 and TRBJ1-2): EAGVAQSPRYKIIEKRQSVAFWCNPISGHATLYWYQQILGQGPKLLIQFQNNGVVDDSQLPKDRFSAERLKGVDSTLKIQPAKLEDSAVYLCASSLHPGGYTFGSGTRLTVV.

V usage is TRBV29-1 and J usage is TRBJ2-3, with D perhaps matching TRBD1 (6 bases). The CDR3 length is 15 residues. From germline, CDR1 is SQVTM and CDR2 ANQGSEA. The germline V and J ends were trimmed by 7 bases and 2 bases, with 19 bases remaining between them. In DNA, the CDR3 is TGCAGCGCAACTGGCGGAACAGGGTACACAGATACGCAGTATTTT. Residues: CSATGGTGYTDTQYF.

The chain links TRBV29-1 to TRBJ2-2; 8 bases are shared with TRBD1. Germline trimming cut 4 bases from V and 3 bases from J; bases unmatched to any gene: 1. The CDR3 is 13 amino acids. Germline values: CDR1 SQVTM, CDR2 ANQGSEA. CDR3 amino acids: CSVGTGYTGELFF. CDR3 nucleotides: TGCAGCGTTGGGACAGGGTACACCGGGGAGCTGTTTTTT.

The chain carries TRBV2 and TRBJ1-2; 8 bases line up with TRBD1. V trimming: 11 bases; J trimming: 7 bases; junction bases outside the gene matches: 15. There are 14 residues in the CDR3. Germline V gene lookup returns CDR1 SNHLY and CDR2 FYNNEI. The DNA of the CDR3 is TGTGCCTGGGGAGGTGTGGACAGGGCCTTTGGCTACACCTTC. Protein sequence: CAWGGVDRAFGYTF.

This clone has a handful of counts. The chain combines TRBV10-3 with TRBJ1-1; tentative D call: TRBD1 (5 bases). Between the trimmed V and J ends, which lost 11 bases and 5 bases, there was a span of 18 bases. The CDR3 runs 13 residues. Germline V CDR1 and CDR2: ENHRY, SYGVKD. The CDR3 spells CAASESQGTEAFF. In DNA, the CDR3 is TGTGCCGCCAGTGAGTCCCAGGGTACTGAAGCTTTCTTT.

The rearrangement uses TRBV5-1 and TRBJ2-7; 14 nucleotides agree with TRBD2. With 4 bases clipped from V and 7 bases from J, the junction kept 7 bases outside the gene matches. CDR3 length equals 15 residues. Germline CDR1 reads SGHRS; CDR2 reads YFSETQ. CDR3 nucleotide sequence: TGCGCCAGCAGCCACTCGGGACTAGCGGGAGAAGAGCAGTACTTC. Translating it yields CASSHSGLAGEEQYF.

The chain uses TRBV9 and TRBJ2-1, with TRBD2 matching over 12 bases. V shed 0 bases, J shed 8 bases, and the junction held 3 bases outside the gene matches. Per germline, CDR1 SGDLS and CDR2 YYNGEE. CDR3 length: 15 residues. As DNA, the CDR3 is TGTGCCAGCAGCGTAGGCGCTAGCGGGAGGGATGAGCAGTTCTTC. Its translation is CASSVGASGRDEQFF.

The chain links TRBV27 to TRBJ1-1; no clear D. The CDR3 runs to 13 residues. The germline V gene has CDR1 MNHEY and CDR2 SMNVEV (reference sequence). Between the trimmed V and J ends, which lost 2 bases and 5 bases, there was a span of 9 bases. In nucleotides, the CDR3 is TGTGCCAGCAGTTTAGGAGAAGGTACTGAAGCTTTCTTT. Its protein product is CASSLGEGTEAFF.